Presented here are 15 T cell receptor beta chains from one specimen sequenced in a study of cytomegalovirus exposure and HLA in healthy donors. The PCR used 60 Vbeta and 13 Jbeta primers. Generated by immunoSEQ multiplex PCR, the TCRdb table keeps only in-frame clones and is missing some. This table holds under 110,000 clones, roughly 82% found once. The sequencing sample was made of PBMCs. The receptors here all came from a woman aged 50 to 60 in good health and CMV-seropositive.

The chain uses TRBV28 and TRBJ2-7; 8 nucleotides match TRBD1. From germline, CDR1 is MDHEN and CDR2 SYDVKM. This CDR3 spans 14 amino acids. V lost 6 bases, J lost 4 bases, and 8 bases stayed unmatched. In DNA form, the CDR3 reads TGTGCCAGCAGCCGAAGACAGGGGTTGTACGAGCAGTACTTC. This codes for CASSRRQGLYEQYF.

In regard to this clone: The junction departs from the called germline gene at one end, perhaps through a read error. The chain is built from TRBV7-9 and TRBJ1-1; weak D call: TRBD1 (5 bases). The CDR3 consists of 12 residues. Germline loops: CDR1 SEHNR, CDR2 FQNEAQ (reference sequence). CDR3 bases: TGTTCCAGCAGCTTACCGTATATGGACACTTTCTTT. It codes for CSSSLPYMDTFF.

The chain couples TRBV2 to TRBJ1-6; 9 bases match TRBD1. The CDR3 contains 15 residues. CDR1 is SNHLY and CDR2 is FYNNEI in the germline V gene. With 6 bases clipped from V and 2 bases from J, the junction kept 2 bases outside the gene matches. CDR3 amino acids: CASRTGGPYNSPLHF. DNA for the CDR3: TGTGCCAGCAGGACAGGGGGGCCCTATAATTCACCCCTCCACTTT. The full variable domain, in which reference TRBV2 and TRBJ1-6 provide the parts outside the CDR3, is EPEVTQTPSHQVTQMGQEVILRCVPISNHLYFYWYRQILGQKVEFLVSFYNNEISEKSEIFDDQFSVERPDGSNFTLKIRSTKLEDSAMYFCASRTGGPYNSPLHFGNGTRLTVT.

The V and J genes are TRBV6-5 and TRBJ1-3, with D maybe TRBD1 (6 bases). Germline V CDR1 and CDR2: MNHEY, SVGAGI. The V and J ends lost 4 bases and 0 bases respectively, with 7 bases between them. CDR3 size: 14 residues. The CDR3 is CASSSTGSGNTIYF. CDR3 bases: TGTGCCAGCAGTTCGACAGGCTCTGGAAACACCATATATTTT.

The rearrangement joins TRBV5-1 to TRBJ2-2; the match to TRBD2 covers 11 bases. The CDR3 spans 19 residues. The V gene end was trimmed by 0 bases and the J gene end by 0 bases; junction bases not matched to a gene: 7. Germline V CDR1 and CDR2: SGHRS, YFSETQ. As DNA, the CDR3 is TGCGCCAGCAGCTTGGTCCGGCTAGCGGGGGGCGCGAACACCGGGGAGCTGTTTTTT. Translated, it gives CASSLVRLAGGANTGELFF. Supplemented by reference TRBV5-1 and TRBJ2-2, the full variable domain reads KAGVTQTPRYLIKTRGQQVTLSCSPISGHRSVSWYQQTPGQGLQFLFEYFSETQRNKGNFPGRFSGRQFSNSRSEMNVSTLELGDSALYLCASSLVRLAGGANTGELFFGEGSRLTVL.

V is TRBV6-6 and J is TRBJ2-2; D might be TRBD2 (5 bases). Germline CDR1 and CDR2: MNHNY and SVGAGI (reference sequence). V dropped 3 bases and J dropped 1 base, with 12 bases sitting between them. The CDR3 has 16 residues. The CDR3 protein is CASSYFGELNTGELFF. DNA for the CDR3: TGTGCCAGCAGTTATTTCGGGGAACTGAACACCGGGGAGCTGTTTTTT.

J is TRBJ2-5 and V is TRBV28; a weak D match, TRBD1 (6 bases). The CDR3 runs 15 residues. Trimming cost V 5 bases and J 1 base, with 14 bases left between them. Looked up from germline, CDR1 is MDHEN and CDR2 is SYDVKM. CDR3 region: CASSPLRRGQETQYF. The CDR3 DNA reads TGTGCCAGCAGTCCCTTGCGCAGGGGCCAAGAGACCCAGTACTTC.

The chain employs TRBV7-8 and TRBJ1-1; D ambiguous. The germline V gene encodes CDR1 SGHVS and CDR2 FQNEAQ. V dropped 7 bases and J dropped 0 bases, with 9 bases sitting between them. There are 13 residues in the CDR3. CDR3 nucleotide sequence: TGTGCCAGCACTCCCGACTTGAACACTGAAGCTTTCTTT. Protein sequence: CASTPDLNTEAFF. Variable domain in full (rest from reference TRBV7-8 and TRBJ1-1): GAGVSQSPRYKVAKRGQDVALRCDPISGHVSLFWYQQALGQGPEFLTYFQNEAQLDKSGLPSDRFFAERPEGSVSTLKIQRTQQEDSAVYLCASTPDLNTEAFFGQGTRLTVV.

V is TRBV27 and J is TRBJ2-5; TRBD1 aligns across 12 bases. The CDR3 runs 15 residues. CDR1 is MNHEY, CDR2 SMNVEV, per germline (reference sequence). With V trimmed by 6 bases and J by 5 bases, 7 bases remained unmatched. CDR3 in amino acids: CASRSGTGGAETQYF. In DNA form, the CDR3 reads TGTGCCAGCAGGTCCGGGACAGGGGGCGCGGAGACCCAGTACTTC.

The CDR3 nucleotides read TGTGCCTGGAGTTACAGGGGTTCCTATGGCTACACCTTC. Amino acid sequence: CAWSYRGSYGYTF. The chain couples TRBV30 to TRBJ1-2, with 7 positions matching TRBD1. The CDR3 has 13 amino acids. Germline-derived CDR1 and CDR2 are GTSNPN and SVGIG (reference sequence). The V gene end was trimmed by 2 bases and the J gene end by 4 bases; junction bases not matched to a gene: 4.

This clone is a singleton in its sample. The chain uses TRBV29-1 and TRBJ1-2, with TRBD1 identical over 11 bases. The length of the CDR3 is 14 residues. The J segment lost 6 bases and the V segment lost 4 bases, leaving 7 bases of the junction unmatched. Germline V lookup: CDR1 SQVTM, CDR2 ANQGSEA. CDR3 in amino acids: CSVARGTGGNGYTF. The DNA for the CDR3 is TGCAGCGTTGCCCGGGGGACAGGGGGAAATGGCTACACCTTC.

This chain uses TRBV5-1 with TRBJ1-2; 9 bases are a match to TRBD1. This CDR3 region has 17 residues. Germline CDR1 is SGHRS and CDR2 is YFSETQ. With 0 bases clipped from V and 0 bases from J, the junction kept 6 bases outside the gene matches. CDR3 residues: CASSLAWTGAPNYGYTF. CDR3 DNA: TGCGCCAGCAGCTTGGCCTGGACAGGGGCTCCTAACTATGGCTACACCTTC.

This clone was seen just once. This CDR3 is CASSPTGSPYSNQPQHF. The CDR3 DNA follows: TGTGCCAGCAGCCCTACAGGGAGCCCGTATAGCAATCAGCCCCAGCATTTT. This chain links TRBV28 with TRBJ1-5; perhaps TRBD1 as D (6 bases). Germline-derived CDR1 and CDR2 are MDHEN and SYDVKM. The CDR3 consists of 17 residues. Deletions cut 6 bases from V and 0 bases from J, with 18 bases between.

The chain combines TRBV6-4 with TRBJ2-2, with D possibly matching TRBD1 (6 bases). Between the trimmed V and J ends, which lost 5 bases and 3 bases, there was a span of 10 bases. This CDR3 spans 14 amino acids. CDR1 and CDR2 from the germline V gene are MRHNA and SNTAGT. The CDR3 DNA is TGTGCCAGCAGTCGGGACACGGACACCGGGGAGCTGTTTTTT. It encodes CASSRDTDTGELFF.

The V call is TRBV5-1, the J call TRBJ2-2; maybe TRBD2 (5 bases). The V gene lost 4 bases and the J gene lost 4 bases, with 23 bases spanning the gap. CDR3 length: 18 residues. CDR1 is SGHRS and CDR2 is YFSETQ in the germline V gene. CDR3 residues: CASSPDAGSPGLTGELFF. The CDR3 nucleotides are TGCGCCAGCAGCCCGGATGCGGGTTCGCCTGGACTCACCGGGGAGCTGTTTTTT. The entire variable domain, with the rest obtained from reference TRBV5-1 and TRBJ2-2, is as follows: KAGVTQTPRYLIKTRGQQVTLSCSPISGHRSVSWYQQTPGQGLQFLFEYFSETQRNKGNFPGRFSGRQFSNSRSEMNVSTLELGDSALYLCASSPDAGSPGLTGELFFGEGSRLTVL.